The TCR beta chain under discussion was sequenced for a study of cytomegalovirus exposure and HLA in healthy donors. Study findings and constraints: Across donors, presence/absence analyses took sequencing depth to be roughly uniform. There were a few CMV-associated chains whose specificity for CMV antigens was confirmed in vitro.

Primers: 60 Vbeta forward and 13 Jbeta reverse. Sequenced by immunoSEQ multiplex PCR; TCRdb stores in-frame clones only, minus some. The sample consists of fewer than 250,000 clones, 60% to 80% of them appearing once. Concerning this clone itself: The antigen remains unidentified.

This sequence was found in a woman younger than 35 in good health and CMV-seronegative. The sequenced material came from PBMCs.

The CDR3 nucleotides read TGTGCCAGCAGTCCGGACTCTAGAAGCTCTGGGGCCAACGTCCTGACTTTC. It codes for CASSPDSRSSGANVLTF. J is TRBJ2-6 and V is TRBV28, with a possible D match to TRBD2 (5 bases). CDR1 is MDHEN and CDR2 is SYDVKM in the germline V gene. CDR3 length: 17 residues. With 5 bases removed from V and 0 bases from J, the gap between germline ends came to 14 bases.